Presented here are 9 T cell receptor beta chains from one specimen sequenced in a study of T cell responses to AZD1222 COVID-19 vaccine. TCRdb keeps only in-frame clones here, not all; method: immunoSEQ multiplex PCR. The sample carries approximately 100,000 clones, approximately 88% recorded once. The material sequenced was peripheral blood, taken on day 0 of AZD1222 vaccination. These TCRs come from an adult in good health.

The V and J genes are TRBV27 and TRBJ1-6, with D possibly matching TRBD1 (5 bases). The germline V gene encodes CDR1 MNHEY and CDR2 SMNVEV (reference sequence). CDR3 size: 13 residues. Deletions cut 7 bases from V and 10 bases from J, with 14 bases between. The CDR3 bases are TGTGCCAGCAATCTCAGGGAAGGATCACCCCTCCACTTT. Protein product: CASNLREGSPLHF.

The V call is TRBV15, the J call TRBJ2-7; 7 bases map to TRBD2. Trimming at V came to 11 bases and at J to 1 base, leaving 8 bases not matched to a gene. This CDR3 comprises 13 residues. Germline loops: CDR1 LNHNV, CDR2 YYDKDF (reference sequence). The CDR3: CAVGRRNSYEQYF. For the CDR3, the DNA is TGTGCCGTCGGGAGGCGGAATTCCTACGAGCAGTACTTC.

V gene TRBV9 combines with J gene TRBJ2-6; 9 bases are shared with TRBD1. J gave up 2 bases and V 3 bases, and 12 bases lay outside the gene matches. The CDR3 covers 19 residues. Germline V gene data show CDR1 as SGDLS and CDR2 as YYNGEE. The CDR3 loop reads CASSEPLGQGGAGANVLTF. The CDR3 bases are TGTGCCAGCAGCGAACCCCTGGGACAGGGTGGGGCTGGGGCCAACGTCCTGACTTTC.

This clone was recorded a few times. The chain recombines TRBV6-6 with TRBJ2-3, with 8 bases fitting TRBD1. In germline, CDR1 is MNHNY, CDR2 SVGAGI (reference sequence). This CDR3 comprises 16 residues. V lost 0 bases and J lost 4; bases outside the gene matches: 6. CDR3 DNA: TGTGCCAGCAGTTACTCGAGGGCAGGGGGCCCAGATACGCAGTATTTT. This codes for CASSYSRAGGPDTQYF.

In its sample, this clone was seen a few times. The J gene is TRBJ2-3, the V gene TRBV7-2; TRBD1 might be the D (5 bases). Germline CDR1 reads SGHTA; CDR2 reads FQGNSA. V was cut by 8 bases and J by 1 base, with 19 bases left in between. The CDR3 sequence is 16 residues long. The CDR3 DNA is TGTGCCAGCCACAGGAACGCTCTTGCTGGCACAGATACGCAGTATTTT. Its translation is CASHRNALAGTDTQYF.

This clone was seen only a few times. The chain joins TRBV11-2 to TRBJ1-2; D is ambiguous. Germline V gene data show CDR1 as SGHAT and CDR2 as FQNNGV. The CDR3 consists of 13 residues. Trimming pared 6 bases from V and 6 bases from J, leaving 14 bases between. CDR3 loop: CASSRLRSDGYTF. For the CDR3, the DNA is TGTGCCAGCAGTCGTCTGAGGTCGGATGGCTACACCTTC.

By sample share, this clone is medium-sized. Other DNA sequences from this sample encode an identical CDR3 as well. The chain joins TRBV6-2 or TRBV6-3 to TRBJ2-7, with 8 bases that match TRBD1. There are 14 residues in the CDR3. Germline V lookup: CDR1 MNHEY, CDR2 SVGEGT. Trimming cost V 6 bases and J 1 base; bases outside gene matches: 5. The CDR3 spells CASSSGGASYEQYF. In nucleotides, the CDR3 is TGTGCCAGCAGCTCAGGGGGCGCGTCCTACGAGCAGTACTTC.

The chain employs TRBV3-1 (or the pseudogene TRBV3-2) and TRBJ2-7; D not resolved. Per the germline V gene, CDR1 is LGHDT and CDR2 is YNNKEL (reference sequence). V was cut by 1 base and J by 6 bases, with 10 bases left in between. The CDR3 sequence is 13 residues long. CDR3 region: CASSQVFRSEQYF. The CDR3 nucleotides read TGTGCCAGCAGCCAAGTCTTCCGCTCCGAGCAGTACTTC.

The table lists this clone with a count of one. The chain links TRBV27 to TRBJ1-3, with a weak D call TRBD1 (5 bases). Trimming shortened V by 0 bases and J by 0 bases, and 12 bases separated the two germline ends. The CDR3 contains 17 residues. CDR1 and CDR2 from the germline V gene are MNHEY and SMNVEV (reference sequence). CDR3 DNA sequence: TGTGCCAGCAGTTTATCCCCGGGGCCTAACTCTGGAAACACCATATATTTT. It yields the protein CASSLSPGPNSGNTIYF.